Shown below are 24 T cell receptor beta chains from a single sample sequenced in a study of OX40 agonist ivuxolimab in advanced cancers. Sequencing was performed with immunoSEQ multiplex PCR; in TCRdb, only in-frame clones are kept and a portion is missing. The sample has under 40,000 clones; roughly 84% are singletons. Sequencing was performed on CD4+ or CD8+ T cells sorted from blood, taken in a trial of the OX40 agonist ivuxolimab. Receptors originate from an adult with an advanced solid tumor such as melanoma, head and neck, liver or kidney cancer.

The chain is built from TRBV6-4 and TRBJ2-1, with TRBD2 matching over 8 bases. CDR1 and CDR2 (germline): MRHNA, SNTAGT. This CDR3 spans 15 amino acids. V gave up 3 bases and J gave up 8 bases; unmatched junction bases: 9. The CDR3 here is CASSERGALGHEQFF. DNA for the CDR3: TGTGCCAGCAGTGAGCGGGGGGCTCTAGGACATGAGCAGTTCTTC.

This clone was seen a single time. The chain has TRBV15 and TRBJ1-1; possibly TRBD1 for D (5 bases). With 3 bases removed from V and 2 bases from J, the gap between germline ends came to 13 bases. This CDR3 is built from 15 residues. Germline lookup yields CDR1 LNHNV and CDR2 YYDKDF (reference sequence). CDR3 nucleotide sequence: TGTGCCACCAGCAGTTTCCGGGACGTTAACACTGAAGCTTTCTTT. This translates into CATSSFRDVNTEAFF.

The J gene is TRBJ2-7, the V gene TRBV28; unclear D gene. Germline CDR1 and CDR2: MDHEN and SYDVKM. The CDR3 has 14 residues. Trimming shortened V by 5 bases and J by 11 bases, and 22 bases separated the two germline ends. This CDR3 reads CASSPQVPYLVEYF. CDR3 bases: TGTGCCAGCAGTCCCCAGGTCCCCTATTTAGTTGAGTACTTC.

The V gene is TRBV18, the J gene TRBJ1-1, with D possibly matching TRBD1 (5 bases). Germline V lookup: CDR1 KGHSH, CDR2 LQKENI. V lost 4 bases, J lost 1 base, and 13 bases lay in between. The CDR3 spans 15 residues. The CDR3 is CASSLPSRANTEAFF. CDR3 nucleotides: TGTGCCAGCTCACTACCAAGCAGGGCGAACACTGAAGCTTTCTTT.

The chain is built from TRBV28 and TRBJ2-6, with D perhaps being TRBD1 or TRBD2 (6 bases each). The germline V and J ends were trimmed by 8 bases and 0 bases, with 17 bases remaining between them. The CDR3 has 17 residues. Germline CDR1 MDHEN, CDR2 SYDVKM. The DNA for the CDR3 is TGTGCCAGCCAAGACAGGCCCGGGAGCTCTGGGGCCAACGTCCTGACTTTC. It encodes CASQDRPGSSGANVLTF.

The chain links TRBV6-5 to TRBJ1-1, with D hard to call. The germline gives CDR1 MNHEY, CDR2 SVGAGI. This CDR3 spans 16 amino acids. V was trimmed by 3 bases and J by 0 bases, leaving 14 bases between them. The CDR3 bases are TGTGCCAGCAGTTATTCGTCGGCGGGCATGAACACTGAAGCTTTCTTT. This sequence encodes CASSYSSAGMNTEAFF.

The V and J genes are TRBV5-1 and TRBJ2-7, with 7 bases identical to TRBD1. The CDR3 consists of 12 residues. The V and J ends lost 2 bases and 6 bases, in that order; junction bases with no gene match: 2. Germline CDR1 SGHRS, CDR2 YFSETQ. This CDR3 is CASSFNRGEQYF. DNA of the CDR3: TGCGCCAGCAGCTTCAACAGGGGCGAGCAGTACTTC.

The chain joins TRBV5-6 to TRBJ2-3; D gene uncertain. CDR1 is SGHDT and CDR2 is YYEEEE in the germline V gene. V shed 3 bases and J shed 3 bases, with 11 bases lying between them. The CDR3 runs 14 residues. CDR3 nucleotides: TGTGCCAGCAGCTCCGGCACCCTAACAGATACGCAGTATTTT. Its protein product is CASSSGTLTDTQYF.

The gene calls are TRBV6-5 and TRBJ1-5; TRBD1 aligns across 8 bases. The ends lost 6 bases at V and 4 bases at J; junction bases unmatched: 8. Germline V gene sequence: CDR1 MNHEY, CDR2 SVGAGI. The CDR3 covers 15 residues. CDR3 DNA: TGTGCCAGCAGCCGGACAGGGTCGGGGAATCAGCCCCAGCATTTT. It codes for CASSRTGSGNQPQHF.

V gene TRBV30 combines with J gene TRBJ1-1; D remains ambiguous. Germline V gives CDR1 GTSNPN, CDR2 SVGIG (reference sequence). V shed 2 bases and J shed 11 bases, with 9 bases lying between them. The CDR3 runs to 10 residues. DNA for the CDR3: TGTGCCTGGAGTCTGCGGAGGGCTTTCTTT. Amino acids: CAWSLRRAFF.

The chain recombines TRBV5-1 with TRBJ2-3; TRBD1 might be the D (6 bases). V dropped 4 bases and J dropped 0 bases, with 15 bases sitting between them. CDR1 is SGHRS and CDR2 is YFSETQ in the germline V gene. The length of the CDR3 is 16 residues. Here the CDR3 reads CASSRGSTASTDTQYF. The CDR3 DNA reads as TGCGCCAGCAGCAGGGGGTCAACCGCTAGCACAGATACGCAGTATTTT.

The chain couples TRBV2 to TRBJ2-7, with D possibly matching TRBD2 (5 bases). CDR3 length equals 14 residues. The V end was cut by 8 bases, the J end by 1 base, with 15 bases between. Per the germline V gene, CDR1 is SNHLY and CDR2 is FYNNEI. CDR3 residues: CASGVGGRSYEQYF. CDR3 DNA sequence: TGTGCCAGCGGGGTTGGAGGCCGATCCTACGAGCAGTACTTC. The complete variable domain, with remaining parts taken from reference TRBV2 and TRBJ2-7, reads EPEVTQTPSHQVTQMGQEVILRCVPISNHLYFYWYRQILGQKVEFLVSFYNNEISEKSEIFDDQFSVERPDGSNFTLKIRSTKLEDSAMYFCASGVGGRSYEQYFGPGTRLTVT.

V is TRBV28 and J is TRBJ2-5; 8 nucleotides align to TRBD2. Per the germline V gene, CDR1 is MDHEN and CDR2 is SYDVKM. V lost 4 bases to trimming and J lost 4 bases; unmatched junction nucleotides: 8. The CDR3 is made up of 15 amino acids. The CDR3 here is CASSSPGGRLETQYF. The CDR3 nucleotides are TGTGCCAGCAGTTCCCCCGGCGGGAGGTTAGAGACCCAGTACTTC.

This chain joins TRBV10-1 and TRBJ2-7; 10 bases are a match to TRBD1. CDR3 size: 17 residues. The germline CDR1 and CDR2 sequences are WNHNN and SYGVQD (reference sequence). Trimming removed 5 bases from V and 5 bases from J; junction bases left unmatched: 15. CDR3 sequence: CASSPYLPGQGPDEQYF. The DNA of the CDR3 is TGCGCCAGCAGTCCTTACTTGCCGGGACAGGGGCCTGACGAGCAGTACTTC.

The CDR3 region is CASSVGSQGQGTGELFF. Here the CDR3 DNA reads TGTGCCAGCAGCGTAGGTTCGCAGGGACAGGGGACCGGGGAGCTGTTTTTT. The rearrangement uses TRBV9 and TRBJ2-2, with 10 bases identical to TRBD1. This CDR3 is 17 amino acids long. With 0 bases clipped from V and 5 bases from J, the junction kept 7 bases outside the gene matches. Germline values: CDR1 SGDLS, CDR2 YYNGEE.

The chain employs TRBV5-4 and TRBJ2-7; D may correspond to TRBD1 or TRBD2 (5 bases each). The CDR3 has 12 amino acids. CDR1 is SGHNT, CDR2 YYREEE, per germline (reference sequence). The V gene lost 0 bases and the J gene lost 6 bases, with 7 bases spanning the gap. In nucleotides, the CDR3 is TGTGCCAGCAGCTTGGCGGGGCGCGAGCAGTACTTC. It specifies CASSLAGREQYF.

This clone was counted between two and nine times. The chain carries TRBV5-5 and TRBJ2-1; no definite D call. The germline V and J ends were trimmed by 5 bases and 5 bases, with 17 bases remaining between them. CDR1 SGHKS and CDR2 YYEKEE come from the germline V gene (reference sequence). This CDR3 has 15 residues. The CDR3 sequence is CASSPAVAPNNEQFF. The CDR3 nucleotides are TGTGCCAGCAGTCCGGCTGTCGCCCCGAACAATGAGCAGTTCTTC.

The V call is TRBV11-2, the J call TRBJ2-7; D is perhaps TRBD2 (6 bases). Germline V gene lookup returns CDR1 SGHAT and CDR2 FQNNGV. CDR3 size: 15 residues. V lost 5 bases, J lost 0 bases, and 14 bases lay in between. CDR3 amino acids: CASSQGGTSSYEQYF. The CDR3, as DNA: TGTGCCAGCAGCCAAGGCGGGACGAGCTCCTACGAGCAGTACTTC.

The chain uses TRBV11-2 and TRBJ2-1; 10 nucleotides match TRBD2. The CDR3 contains 15 residues. The V and J ends lost 0 bases and 10 bases, in that order; junction bases with no gene match: 6. Germline CDR1 SGHAT, CDR2 FQNNGV. The CDR3, as DNA: TGTGCCAGCAGCTTAGATCTAGCGGGGGTAAAAGAGCAGTTCTTC. This encodes CASSLDLAGVKEQFF.

This rearrangement joins TRBV5-1 to TRBJ2-5, with TRBD2 matching over 8 bases. The CDR3 runs 14 residues. V lost 0 bases and J lost 6; bases outside the gene matches: 4. Germline CDR1 and CDR2: SGHRS and YFSETQ. This chain's CDR3 is CASSLAGLEQTQYF. For the CDR3, the DNA is TGCGCCAGCAGCTTGGCGGGACTAGAGCAGACCCAGTACTTC.

The CDR3 loop is CASSPGPNTGELFF. CDR3 DNA sequence: TGTGCCAGCAGCCCGGGACCGAACACCGGGGAGCTGTTTTTT. The rearrangement uses TRBV11-3 and TRBJ2-2; D assignment may be TRBD1 or TRBD2 (5 bases each). The CDR3 runs to 14 residues. Per the germline V gene, CDR1 is SGHNT and CDR2 is YENEEA. V lost 5 bases and J 0 bases, leaving 7 bases between the germline ends.

The CDR3 loop reads CASSVEQGGADTQYF. The CDR3 DNA follows: TGTGCCAGCAGCGTAGAACAGGGAGGCGCAGATACGCAGTATTTT. The chain is built from TRBV9 and TRBJ2-3, with D perhaps given as TRBD1 or TRBD2 (6 bases each). The V and J ends lost 0 bases and 4 bases respectively, with 12 bases between them. Germline CDR1 and CDR2: SGDLS and YYNGEE. This CDR3 comprises 15 residues.

The chain recombines TRBV7-2 with TRBJ2-1, with TRBD2 matching 7 bases. This CDR3 contains 15 residues. J was trimmed by 2 bases and V by 0 bases; bases with no gene match: 1. CDR1 and CDR2 from the germline V gene are SGHTA and FQGNSA. The CDR3 region has the DNA TGTGCCAGCAGCTTAGCGGGAGGGCCCTACAATGAGCAGTTCTTC. Translation gives CASSLAGGPYNEQFF.

This rearrangement joins TRBV11-3 to TRBJ2-3, with D possibly TRBD2 on 7 matching bases. This CDR3 is built from 15 residues. Trimming left V 4 bases short and J 1 base short, with 12 bases between. In germline, CDR1 is SGHNT, CDR2 YENEEA. Here the CDR3 reads CASSSAGAGTDTQYF. The CDR3 coding sequence is TGTGCCAGCAGCTCCGCGGGGGCCGGCACAGATACGCAGTATTTT.